Listed below are T cell receptor beta chains from one sample, sequenced in a study of cytomegalovirus exposure and HLA in healthy donors. Method: immunoSEQ multiplex PCR; TCRdb's copy keeps in-frame clones and lacks some. The profile covers approximately 120,000 clones, with under 12% appearing a single time and approximately 4.5% taken by the ten largest. The sequenced sample was PBMCs. Receptors originate from a woman under 30 in good health and CMV-seropositive. CDR3s include the opening cysteine and the closing phenylalanine or tryptophan. Fields, in order: V gene, D gene, J gene, clone size, CDR3 DNA, CDR3 protein. D genes are given only for firm matches. Clone sizes are given selectively: once, few, many, or a class where the clone is expanded.

TRBV29-1,TRBD1,TRBJ2-3,few,TGCAGCGTTGATCTAGACAGGGCCAGCACAGATACGCAGTATTTT,CSVDLDRASTDTQYF
TRBV6-1,-,TRBJ1-2,-,TGTGCCAGCAGTGAAGTCGAAGCTTATGGCTACACCTTC,CASSEVEAYGYTF
TRBV5-6,TRBD1,TRBJ1-5,-,TGTGCCAGCAGCCCAGGACAGGGGGCGTTCAATCAGCCCCAGCATTTT,CASSPGQGAFNQPQHF
TRBV7-3,-,TRBJ2-1,-,TGTGCCAGCAGCTTGGAGTCGACGTCCAAACTGACCTACAATGAGCAGTTCTTC,CASSLESTSKLTYNEQFF
TRBV29-1,-,TRBJ1-4,-,TGCAGCGTTGCGATGGGGCTGGACGAAAAACTGTTTTTT,CSVAMGLDEKLFF
TRBV19,-,TRBJ2-1,few,TGTGCCAGTATCGAAACCCATGGAAGGTGGGGGCAGCAGTTCTTC,CASIETHGRWGQQFF
TRBV2,TRBD1,TRBJ1-1,few,TGTGCCAGCAGAGGCACGACAGGGCTCCTCGAAGCTTTCTTT,CASRGTTGLLEAFF
TRBV27,-,TRBJ2-1,-,TGTGCCAGCAGTCCCGGTTTCAATGAGCAGTTCTTC,CASSPGFNEQFF
TRBV5-6,-,TRBJ2-7,-,TGTGCCAGCAGCCTGACCGGGACACCCGAGCAGTACTTC,CASSLTGTPEQYF
TRBV27,-,TRBJ2-2,few,TGTGCCAGCAGTTTATCCCCCCAAGGAGACCCCGGGGAGCTGTTTTTT,CASSLSPQGDPGELFF
TRBV13,TRBD1,TRBJ2-7,few,TGTGCCAGCAGCTTACTCGGCGGACAGGGAAACCTCGAGCAGTACTTC,CASSLLGGQGNLEQYF
TRBV5-1,-,TRBJ1-1,-,TGCGCCAGCAACATAGGGGCGACGAACACTGAAGCTTTCTTT,CASNIGATNTEAFF